This T cell receptor beta chain was observed in a study of read filtering for tumor transcriptome and immune sequencing. Broader study findings: The CD138-negative fraction was mixed bone marrow immune cells, not pure T cells.

V was shortened by 1 base and J by 5 bases, with 12 bases between the two germline ends. Germline V gene sequence: CDR1 DFQATT, CDR2 SNEGSKA (reference sequence). CDR3 length equals 13 residues. Molecular barcoded adaptors covering alpha/delta and beta/gamma chains were used on approximately 440 ng RNA. MiXCR, run by TCRdb on the reads, gives a single entry per CDR3 protein. This table has some 130,000 distinct CDR3 sequences, 13% appearing once. The table lists this clonotype with many counts. Antigen: not known. The chain carries TRBV20-1 and TRBJ2-7, with no clear D. This clonotype originated in a donor over 35 with multiple myeloma. The sequencing sample was made of a population of CD138-negative cells sorted from bone marrow. CDR3 nucleotides: TGCAGTGCTAGAGGGGAAATGATCCACGAGCAGTACTTC. Protein product: CSARGEMIHEQYF.